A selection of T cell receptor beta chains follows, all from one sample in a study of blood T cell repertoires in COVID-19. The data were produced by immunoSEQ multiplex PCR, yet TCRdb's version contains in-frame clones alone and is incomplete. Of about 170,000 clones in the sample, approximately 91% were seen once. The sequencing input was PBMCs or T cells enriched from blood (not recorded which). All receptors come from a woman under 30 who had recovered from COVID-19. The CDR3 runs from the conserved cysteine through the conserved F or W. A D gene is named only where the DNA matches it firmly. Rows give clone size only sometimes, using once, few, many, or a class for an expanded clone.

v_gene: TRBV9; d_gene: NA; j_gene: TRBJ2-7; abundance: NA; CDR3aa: CASSPERVLQYF; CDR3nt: TGTGCCAGCAGCCCCGAGAGGGTGTTGCAGTACTTC
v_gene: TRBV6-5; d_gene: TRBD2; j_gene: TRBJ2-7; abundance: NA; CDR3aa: CASRAGVGAYEQYF; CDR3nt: TGTGCCAGCAGAGCGGGAGTTGGGGCCTACGAGCAGTACTTC
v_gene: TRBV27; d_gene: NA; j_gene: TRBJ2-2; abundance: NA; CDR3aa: CASSSGVRGTGELFF; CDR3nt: TGTGCCAGCAGTTCAGGAGTAAGGGGAACCGGGGAGCTGTTTTTT
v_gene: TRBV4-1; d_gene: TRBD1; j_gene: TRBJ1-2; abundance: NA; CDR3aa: CASSQPTGPRINYGYTF; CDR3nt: TGCGCCAGCAGCCAACCGACAGGGCCCCGAATAAACTATGGCTACACCTTC
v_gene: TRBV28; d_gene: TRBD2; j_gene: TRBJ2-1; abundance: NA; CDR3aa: CASSSALAGANEQFF; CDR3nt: TGTGCCAGCAGTTCGGCGCTAGCGGGAGCCAATGAGCAGTTCTTC
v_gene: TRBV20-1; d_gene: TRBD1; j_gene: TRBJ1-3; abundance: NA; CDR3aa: CSAKGQGRDFF; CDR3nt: TGCAGTGCTAAAGGACAGGGACGGGATTTTTTT
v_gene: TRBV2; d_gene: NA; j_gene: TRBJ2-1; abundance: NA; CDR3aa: CASSGPFNEQFF; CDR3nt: TGTGCCAGCAGTGGGCCGTTCAATGAGCAGTTCTTC
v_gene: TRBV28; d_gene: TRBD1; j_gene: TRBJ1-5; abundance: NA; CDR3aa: CASSLSGQGSNQPQHF; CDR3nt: TGTGCCAGCAGTTTATCGGGACAGGGAAGCAATCAGCCCCAGCATTTT
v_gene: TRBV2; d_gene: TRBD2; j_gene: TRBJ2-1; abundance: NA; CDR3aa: CASSRSPGLAKGEQFF; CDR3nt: TGTGCCAGCAGTCGGTCCCCGGGACTAGCGAAAGGGGAGCAGTTCTTC
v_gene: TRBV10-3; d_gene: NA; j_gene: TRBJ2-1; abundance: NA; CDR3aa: CAISDREIGQFF; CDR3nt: TGTGCCATCAGTGATCGGGAAATCGGGCAGTTCTTC
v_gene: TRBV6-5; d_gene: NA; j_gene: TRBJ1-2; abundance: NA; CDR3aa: CASSGAGGLYGYTF; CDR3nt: TGTGCCAGCTCCGGAGCGGGGGGACTCTATGGCTACACCTTC
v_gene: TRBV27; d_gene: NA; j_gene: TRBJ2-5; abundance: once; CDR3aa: CASSLGVSAPGAQYF; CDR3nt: TGTGCCAGCAGCCTCGGCGTTAGCGCCCCGGGGGCCCAGTACTTC
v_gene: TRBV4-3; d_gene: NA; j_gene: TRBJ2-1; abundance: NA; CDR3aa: CASSQDITPGPNEQFF; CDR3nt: TGCGCCAGCAGCCAAGATATAACCCCAGGGCCCAATGAGCAGTTCTTC
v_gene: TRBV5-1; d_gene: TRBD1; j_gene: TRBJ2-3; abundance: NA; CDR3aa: CASSLGDRVTDTQYF; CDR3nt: TGCGCCAGCAGCTTGGGGGACAGGGTGACAGATACGCAGTATTTT
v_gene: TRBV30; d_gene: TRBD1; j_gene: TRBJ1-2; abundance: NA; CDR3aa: CAWNSGQVYGYTF; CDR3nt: TGTGCCTGGAATTCTGGACAGGTCTATGGCTACACCTTC
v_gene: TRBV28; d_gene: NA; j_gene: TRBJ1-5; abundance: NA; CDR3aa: CASRSSGVWTQHF; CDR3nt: TGTGCCAGCAGATCCTCAGGGGTTTGGACCCAGCATTTT
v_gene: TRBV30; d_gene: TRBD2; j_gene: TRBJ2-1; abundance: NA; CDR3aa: CAWDSLAGGYNEQFF; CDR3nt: TGTGCCTGGGACTCTCTAGCGGGGGGTTACAATGAGCAGTTCTTC
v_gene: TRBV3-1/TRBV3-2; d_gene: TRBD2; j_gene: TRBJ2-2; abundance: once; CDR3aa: CASSQGFADTGTSGRALHTGELFF; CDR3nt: TGTGCCAGCAGCCAAGGGTTCGCAGATACCGGGACTAGCGGGAGGGCCCTCCACACCGGGGAGCTGTTTTTT
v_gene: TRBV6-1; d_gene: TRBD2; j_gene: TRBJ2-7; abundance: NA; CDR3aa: CASSEGTSGPYEQYF; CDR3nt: TGTGCCAGCAGTGAAGGGACTAGTGGACCCTACGAGCAGTACTTC
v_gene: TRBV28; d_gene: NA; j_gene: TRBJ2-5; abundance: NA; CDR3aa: CASSLVQSLQETQYF; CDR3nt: TGTGCCAGCAGTTTAGTCCAGTCTCTCCAAGAGACCCAGTACTTC
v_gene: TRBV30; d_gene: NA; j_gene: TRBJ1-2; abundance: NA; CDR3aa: CAWGGISYTF; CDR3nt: TGTGCCTGGGGAGGTATTAGCTACACCTTC
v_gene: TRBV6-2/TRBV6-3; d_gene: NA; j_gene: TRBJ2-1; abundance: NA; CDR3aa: CASSSSMGHEPYNEQFF; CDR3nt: TGTGCCAGCAGTTCCTCCATGGGACATGAGCCATACAATGAGCAGTTCTTC
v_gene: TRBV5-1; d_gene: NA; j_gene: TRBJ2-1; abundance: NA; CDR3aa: CASNLGSDHNEQFF; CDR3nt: TGCGCCAGCAATCTCGGGAGTGATCACAATGAGCAGTTCTTC
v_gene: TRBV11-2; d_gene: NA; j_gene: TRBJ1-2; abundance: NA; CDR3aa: CASSLAPGVNYGYTF; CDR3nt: TGTGCCAGCAGCTTAGCCCCGGGGGTTAACTATGGCTACACCTTC
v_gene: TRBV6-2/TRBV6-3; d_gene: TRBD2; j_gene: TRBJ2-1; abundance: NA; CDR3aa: CASSYETGAGVFLDEQFF; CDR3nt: TGTGCCAGCAGTTACGAAACCGGCGCGGGAGTTTTTTTGGATGAGCAGTTCTTC
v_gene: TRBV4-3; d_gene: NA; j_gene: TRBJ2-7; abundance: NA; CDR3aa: CASSQGTSSYEQYF; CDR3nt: TGCGCCAGCAGCCAAGGCACTAGCTCCTACGAGCAGTACTTC
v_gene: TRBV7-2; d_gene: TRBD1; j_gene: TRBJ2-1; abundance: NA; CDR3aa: CASRGQGYNEQFF; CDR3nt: TGTGCCAGCAGGGGACAGGGATACAATGAGCAGTTCTTC
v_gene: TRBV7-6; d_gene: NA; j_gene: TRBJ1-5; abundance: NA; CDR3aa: CASSPREGNQPQHF; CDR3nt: TGTGCCAGCAGCCCCCGGGAGGGGAATCAGCCCCAGCATTTT
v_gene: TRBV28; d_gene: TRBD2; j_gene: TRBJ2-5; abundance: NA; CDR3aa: CASIETSGIETQYF; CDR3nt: TGTGCCAGCATTGAGACTAGCGGGATAGAGACCCAGTACTTC
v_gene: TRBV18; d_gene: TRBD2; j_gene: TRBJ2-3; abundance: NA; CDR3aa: CASSLSGSRTDTQYF; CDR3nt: TGTGCCAGCTCTCTTAGCGGGTCCCGCACAGATACGCAGTATTTT
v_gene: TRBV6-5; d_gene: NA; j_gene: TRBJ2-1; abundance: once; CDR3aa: CASRLDWDNEQFF; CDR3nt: TGTGCCAGCAGACTGGACTGGGACAATGAGCAGTTCTTC
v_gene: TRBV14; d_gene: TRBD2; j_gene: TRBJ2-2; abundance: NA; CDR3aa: CASTSSVASGIITGELFF; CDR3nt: TGTGCCAGCACCTCAAGTGTCGCTAGCGGGATTATCACCGGGGAGCTGTTTTTT
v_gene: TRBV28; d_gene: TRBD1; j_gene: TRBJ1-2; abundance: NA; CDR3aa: CASGQGEGYTF; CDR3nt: TGTGCCTCCGGACAGGGGGAGGGCTACACCTTC
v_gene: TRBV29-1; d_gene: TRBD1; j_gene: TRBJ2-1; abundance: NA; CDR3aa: CSVGHVRGRDNEQFF; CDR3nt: TGCAGCGTTGGGCATGTGAGGGGGCGGGACAATGAGCAGTTCTTC
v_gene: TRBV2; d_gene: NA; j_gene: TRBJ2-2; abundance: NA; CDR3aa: CATKGQVNTGELFF; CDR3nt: TGTGCCACAAAGGGGCAGGTGAACACCGGGGAGCTGTTTTTT
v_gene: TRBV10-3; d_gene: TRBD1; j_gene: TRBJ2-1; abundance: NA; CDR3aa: CAISPGTGGDEQFF; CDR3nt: TGTGCCATCAGCCCCGGGACAGGGGGTGATGAGCAGTTCTTC
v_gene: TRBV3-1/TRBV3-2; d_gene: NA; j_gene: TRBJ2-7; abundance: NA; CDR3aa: CASSQDGGGSSGEQYF; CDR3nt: TGTGCCAGCAGCCAAGATGGAGGAGGGTCTTCGGGCGAGCAGTACTTC
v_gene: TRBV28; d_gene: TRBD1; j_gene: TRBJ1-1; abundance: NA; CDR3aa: CASSTTGQGEDTEAFF; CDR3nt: TGTGCCAGCAGTACTACGGGACAGGGAGAGGACACTGAAGCTTTCTTT
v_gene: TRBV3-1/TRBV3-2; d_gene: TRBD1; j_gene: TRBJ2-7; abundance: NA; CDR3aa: CASSRWTGSYEQYF; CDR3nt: TGTGCCAGCAGCCGATGGACAGGGAGCTACGAGCAGTACTTC
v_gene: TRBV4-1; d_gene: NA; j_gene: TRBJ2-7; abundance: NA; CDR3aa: CASSQAPAVAATYEQYF; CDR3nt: TGCGCCAGCAGCCAAGCTCCCGCAGTAGCGGCCACTTACGAGCAGTACTTC
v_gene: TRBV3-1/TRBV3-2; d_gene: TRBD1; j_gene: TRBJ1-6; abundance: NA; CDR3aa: CASSQGDRYNSPLHF; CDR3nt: TGTGCCAGCAGCCAAGGGGACAGATATAATTCACCCCTCCACTTT
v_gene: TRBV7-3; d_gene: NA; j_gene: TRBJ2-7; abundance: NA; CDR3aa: CASSLGGGYEQYF; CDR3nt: TGTGCCAGCAGCTTAGGGGGCGGCTACGAGCAGTACTTC
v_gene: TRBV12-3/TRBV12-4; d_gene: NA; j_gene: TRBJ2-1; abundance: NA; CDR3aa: CASSFESGNEQFF; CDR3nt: TGTGCCAGCAGTTTTGAGTCGGGGAATGAGCAGTTCTTC
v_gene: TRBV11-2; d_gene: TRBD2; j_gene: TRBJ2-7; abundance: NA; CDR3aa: CASLGVAGGYEQYF; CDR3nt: TGTGCCAGCCTGGGGGTAGCGGGAGGTTACGAGCAGTACTTC
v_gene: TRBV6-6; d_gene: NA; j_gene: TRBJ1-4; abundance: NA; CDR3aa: CASSSTATNEKLFF; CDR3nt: TGTGCCAGCAGTTCCACGGCAACTAATGAAAAACTGTTTTTT
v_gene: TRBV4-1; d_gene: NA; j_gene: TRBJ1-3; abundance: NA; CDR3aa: CASSQPGGQGNTIYF; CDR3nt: TGCGCCAGCAGCCAACCGGGGGGTCAAGGGAACACCATATATTTT
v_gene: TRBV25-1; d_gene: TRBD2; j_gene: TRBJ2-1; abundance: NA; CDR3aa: CASSEYGGRPDMGNEQFF; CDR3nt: TGTGCCAGCAGTGAATATGGCGGGAGGCCAGACATGGGCAATGAGCAGTTCTTC
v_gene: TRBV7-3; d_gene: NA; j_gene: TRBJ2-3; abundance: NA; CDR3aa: CASSKGSTDTQYF; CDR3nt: TGTGCCAGCAGCAAAGGGAGTACAGATACGCAGTATTTT
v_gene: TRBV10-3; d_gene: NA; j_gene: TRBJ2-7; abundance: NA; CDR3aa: CAIRDSVRDEQYF; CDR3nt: TGTGCCATCAGAGACTCAGTTCGTGACGAGCAGTACTTC
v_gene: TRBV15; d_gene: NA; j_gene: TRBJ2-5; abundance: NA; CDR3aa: CATSRDYTSQETQYF; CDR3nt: TGTGCCACCAGCAGAGATTACACGTCCCAAGAGACCCAGTACTTC
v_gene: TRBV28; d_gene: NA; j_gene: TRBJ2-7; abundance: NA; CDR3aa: CASSFVEYEQYF; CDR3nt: TGTGCCAGCAGTTTTGTAGAATACGAGCAGTACTTC
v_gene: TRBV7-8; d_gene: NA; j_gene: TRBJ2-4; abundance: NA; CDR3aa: CASSFGRQATRLTKNIQYF; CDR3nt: TGTGCCAGCAGCTTTGGGAGACAGGCTACACGTCTGACCAAAAACATTCAGTACTTC
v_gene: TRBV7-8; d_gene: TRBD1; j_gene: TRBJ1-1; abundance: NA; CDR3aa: CASSPRGLSTEAFF; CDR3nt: TGTGCCAGCAGCCCCAGGGGGCTGAGCACTGAAGCTTTCTTT
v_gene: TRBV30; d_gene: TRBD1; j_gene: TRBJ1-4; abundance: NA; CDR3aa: CAWSPPRTGPNEKLFF; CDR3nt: TGTGCCTGGAGTCCCCCGAGGACAGGACCTAATGAAAAACTGTTTTTT